The 12 T cell receptor beta chains reported below all come from one sample, sequenced in a study of persistence of HIV-infected CD4 T cells. Sequencing used immunoSEQ version 4 in survey mode. Assay used: immunoSEQ multiplex PCR; TCRdb lists only in-frame clones, some missing. The sample yields 23,000 or so clones, over 65% seen once. These receptors' antigens are unknown. Overlapping HIV-1 Gag 15-mer peptides at approximately 0.91 ug per peptide per mL were used. Responding CD4+ T cells were sorted by upregulation of both CD40 ligand and CD69. Source: CD4+ T cells sorted from PBMCs after roughly 18-hour stimulation, taken from a patient who received antiretroviral therapy. Receptors originate from an adult man with HIV who was CMV-seropositive.

This clone was counted a few times. The rearrangement links TRBV10-2 to TRBJ1-2, with TRBD1 matching over 7 bases. Germline CDR1 and CDR2: WSHSY and SAAADI. Germline trimming cut 3 bases from V and 4 bases from J; bases unmatched to any gene: 8. The CDR3 has 15 residues. The CDR3 DNA sequence: TGCGCCAGCAGTGAACGAGGGGACAGTCTCTATGGCTACACCTTC. Its protein product is CASSERGDSLYGYTF.

The CDR3 sequence: CASSPLDRAYEQYF. CDR3 in DNA: TGCGCCAGCAGCCCCCTGGACAGGGCCTACGAGCAGTACTTC. This chain connects TRBV4-1 to TRBJ2-7; 8 bases match TRBD1. The ends lost 4 bases at V and 2 bases at J; junction bases unmatched: 4. Germline assignment: CDR1 MGHRA and CDR2 YSYEKL. This CDR3 is 14 amino acids long.

Concerning this clone: Different DNA sequences within this sample yield the same CDR3. The gene calls are TRBV12-3 or TRBV12-4 and TRBJ1-1; no reliable D call. This CDR3 is built from 13 residues. V gave up 5 bases and J gave up 0 bases, with 7 bases separating them. In DNA, the CDR3 is TGTGCCAGCAGTCGACACATGAACACTGAAGCTTTCTTT. Translation: CASSRHMNTEAFF.

DNA for the CDR3: TGTGCCAGTAGTATACTGCTAGCGGGGTCAGATACGCAGTATTTT. Its protein product is CASSILLAGSDTQYF. This chain joins TRBV19 and TRBJ2-3; 9 nucleotides match TRBD2. The CDR3 loop spans 15 amino acids. The germline gives CDR1 LNHDA, CDR2 SQIVND (reference sequence). The V gene end was trimmed by 2 bases and the J gene end by 4 bases; junction bases not matched to a gene: 4.

This clone was counted once. The chain uses TRBV3-1 (or the pseudogene TRBV3-2) and TRBJ1-2; 7 bases match TRBD1. The germline CDR1 and CDR2 sequences are LGHDT and YNNKEL (reference sequence). Germline trimming cut 1 base from V and 4 bases from J; bases unmatched to any gene: 6. CDR3 length: 15 residues. CDR3 sequence reads: CASSQAVQGTYGYTF. CDR3 DNA sequence: TGTGCCAGCAGCCAAGCTGTACAGGGGACCTATGGCTACACCTTC.

This chain links TRBV29-1 with TRBJ2-5; TRBD1 aligns across 7 bases. The CDR3 runs to 13 residues. Germline CDR1 and CDR2: SQVTM and ANQGSEA. V shed 7 bases and J 3 bases; nucleotides not matched to a gene: 8. CDR3 in DNA: TGCAGCGCTAAACAGACAGGGAAAGAGACCCAGTACTTC. Protein sequence: CSAKQTGKETQYF. Supplemented by reference TRBV29-1 and TRBJ2-5, the full variable domain reads SAVISQKPSRDICQRGTSLTIQCQVDSQVTMMFWYRQQPGQSLTLIATANQGSEATYESGFVIDKFPISRPNLTFSTLTVSNMSPEDSSIYLCSAKQTGKETQYFGPGTRLLVL.

This clone has just one count. The V call is TRBV6-1, the J call TRBJ2-6; D might be TRBD1 or TRBD2, each matching 5 bases. Per germline, CDR1 MNHNS and CDR2 SASEGT. The length of the CDR3 is 15 residues. The V end lost 7 bases, the J end lost 6 bases, and 16 bases lay between the germline ends. CDR3 DNA: TGTGCCAGCACGTCCACTAGACAGAAGGCCAACGTCCTGACTTTC. It yields the protein CASTSTRQKANVLTF.

This rearrangement joins TRBV3-1 (or the pseudogene TRBV3-2) to TRBJ2-2, with 11 bases matching TRBD1. Trimming cost V 4 bases and J 5 bases; bases outside gene matches: 12. CDR1 is LGHDT, CDR2 YNNKEL, per germline (reference sequence). The CDR3 loop spans 18 amino acids. The CDR3: CASSPRTGGAVGTGELFF. Written as DNA, the CDR3 is TGTGCCAGCAGCCCTAGGACAGGGGGCGCGGTAGGGACCGGGGAGCTGTTTTTT.

The V gene is TRBV29-1, the J gene TRBJ2-1; 8 bases map to TRBD2. V dropped 1 base and J dropped 8; count of bases not matched to a gene: 7. The CDR3 loop spans 14 amino acids. Germline V lookup: CDR1 SQVTM, CDR2 ANQGSEA. The CDR3 spells CSVEAGRGGDEQFF. The CDR3 coding sequence is TGCAGCGTTGAAGCGGGACGGGGGGGCGATGAGCAGTTCTTC.

The CDR3 coding sequence is TGCAGCGTTGAGGAGAAAACTGGAGTTCCTAACTATGGCTACACCTTC. The encoded protein is CSVEEKTGVPNYGYTF. The chain couples TRBV29-1 to TRBJ1-2; D not resolved. Germline V gene sequence: CDR1 SQVTM, CDR2 ANQGSEA. Trimming removed 3 bases from V and 0 bases from J, with 17 bases in between. The CDR3 totals 16 residues.

The J gene is TRBJ2-1, the V gene TRBV5-1; TRBD2 agrees at 8 bases. This CDR3 comprises 15 residues. J lost 10 bases, V lost 4 bases, and 13 bases had no gene match. Germline V gene data show CDR1 as SGHRS and CDR2 as YFSETQ. The CDR3 sequence: CASSAGPGGPREQFF. CDR3 coding DNA: TGCGCCAGCAGCGCTGGACCGGGGGGGCCGCGCGAGCAGTTCTTC.

The chain employs TRBV5-1 and TRBJ1-4, with a possible D match to TRBD1 (6 bases). V was clipped by 4 bases and J by 8 bases, with 18 bases between them. Germline CDR1 is SGHRS and CDR2 is YFSETQ. There are 15 residues in the CDR3. For the CDR3, the DNA is TGCGCCAGCAGCCAGGGGCCCCGGAGAATGGAAAAACTGTTTTTT. Encoded protein: CASSQGPRRMEKLFF. The full variable domain, completed using reference TRBV5-1 and TRBJ1-4, is KAGVTQTPRYLIKTRGQQVTLSCSPISGHRSVSWYQQTPGQGLQFLFEYFSETQRNKGNFPGRFSGRQFSNSRSEMNVSTLELGDSALYLCASSQGPRRMEKLFFGSGTQLSVL.